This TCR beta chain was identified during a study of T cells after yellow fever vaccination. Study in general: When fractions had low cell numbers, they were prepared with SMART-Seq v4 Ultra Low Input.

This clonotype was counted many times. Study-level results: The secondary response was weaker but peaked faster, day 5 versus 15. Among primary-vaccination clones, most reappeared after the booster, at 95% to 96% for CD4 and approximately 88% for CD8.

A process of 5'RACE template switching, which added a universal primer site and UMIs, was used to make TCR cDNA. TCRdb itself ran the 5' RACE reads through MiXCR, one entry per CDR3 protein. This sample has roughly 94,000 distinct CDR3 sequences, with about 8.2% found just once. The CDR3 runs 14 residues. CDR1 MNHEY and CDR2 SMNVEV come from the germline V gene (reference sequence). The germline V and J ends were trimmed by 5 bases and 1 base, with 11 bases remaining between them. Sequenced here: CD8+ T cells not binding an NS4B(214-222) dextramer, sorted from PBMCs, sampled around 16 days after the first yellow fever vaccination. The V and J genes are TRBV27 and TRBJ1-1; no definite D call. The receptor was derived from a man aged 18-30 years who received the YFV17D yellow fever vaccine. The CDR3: CASSTGMWNTEAFF. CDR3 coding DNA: TGTGCCAGCAGTACGGGGATGTGGAACACTGAAGCTTTCTTT.